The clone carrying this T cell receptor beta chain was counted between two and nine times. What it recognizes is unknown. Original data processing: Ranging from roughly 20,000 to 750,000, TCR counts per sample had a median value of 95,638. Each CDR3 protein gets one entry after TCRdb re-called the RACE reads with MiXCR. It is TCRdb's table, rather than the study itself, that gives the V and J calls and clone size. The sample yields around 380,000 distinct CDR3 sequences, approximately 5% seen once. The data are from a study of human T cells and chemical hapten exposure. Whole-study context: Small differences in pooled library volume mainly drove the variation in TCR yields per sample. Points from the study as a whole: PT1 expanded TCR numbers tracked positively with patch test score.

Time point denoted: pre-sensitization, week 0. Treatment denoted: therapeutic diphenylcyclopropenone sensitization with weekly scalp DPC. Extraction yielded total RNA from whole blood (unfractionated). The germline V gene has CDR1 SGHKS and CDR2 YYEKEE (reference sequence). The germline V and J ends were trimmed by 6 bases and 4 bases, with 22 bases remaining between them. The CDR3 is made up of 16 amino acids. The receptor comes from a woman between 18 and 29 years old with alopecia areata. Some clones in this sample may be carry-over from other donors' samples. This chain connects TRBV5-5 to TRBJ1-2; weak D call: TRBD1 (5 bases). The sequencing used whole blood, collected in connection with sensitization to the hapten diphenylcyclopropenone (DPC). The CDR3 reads CASTDRGLALSYGYTF. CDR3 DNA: TGTGCCAGCACCGACCGGGGGTTGGCTTTAAGCTATGGCTACACCTTC.